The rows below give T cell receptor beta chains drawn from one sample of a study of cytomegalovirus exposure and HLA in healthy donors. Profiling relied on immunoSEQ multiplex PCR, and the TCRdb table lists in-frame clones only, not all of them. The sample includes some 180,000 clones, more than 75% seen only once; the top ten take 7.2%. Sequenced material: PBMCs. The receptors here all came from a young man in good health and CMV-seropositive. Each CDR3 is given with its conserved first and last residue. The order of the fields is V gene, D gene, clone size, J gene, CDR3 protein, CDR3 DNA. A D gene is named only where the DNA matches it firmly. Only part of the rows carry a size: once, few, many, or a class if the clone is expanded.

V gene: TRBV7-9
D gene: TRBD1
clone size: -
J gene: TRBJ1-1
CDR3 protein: CASSSGGPSSTEAFF
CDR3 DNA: TGTGCCAGCAGCTCAGGGGGCCCATCGAGCACTGAAGCTTTCTTT

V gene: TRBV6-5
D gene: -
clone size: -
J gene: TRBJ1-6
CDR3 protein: CASSYSSGGVSPLHF
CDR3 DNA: TGTGCCAGCAGTTACTCGTCTGGGGGTGTCTCACCCCTCCACTTT

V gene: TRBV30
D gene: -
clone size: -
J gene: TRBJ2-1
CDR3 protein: CAWILDCNEKQFF
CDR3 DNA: TGTGCCTGGATTTTAGACTGCAATGAGAAGCAGTTCTTC

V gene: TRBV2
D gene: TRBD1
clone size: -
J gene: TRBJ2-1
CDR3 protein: CASGGTTGPTGSYNEQFF
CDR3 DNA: TGTGCCAGCGGGGGAACGACAGGGCCGACGGGATCCTACAATGAGCAGTTCTTC

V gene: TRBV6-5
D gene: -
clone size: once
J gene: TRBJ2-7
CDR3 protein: CASSPDWGPYEQYF
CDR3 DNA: TGTGCCAGCAGTCCCGACTGGGGCCCCTACGAGCAGTACTTC

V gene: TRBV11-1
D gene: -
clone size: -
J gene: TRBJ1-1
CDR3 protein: CASSFQGRTEAFF
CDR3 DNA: TGTGCCAGCAGCTTCCAGGGTCGCACTGAAGCTTTCTTT

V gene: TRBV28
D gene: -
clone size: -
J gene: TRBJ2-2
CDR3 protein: CASSSVQEGELFF
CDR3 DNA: TGTGCCAGCAGTTCCGTACAGGAGGGGGAGCTGTTTTTT

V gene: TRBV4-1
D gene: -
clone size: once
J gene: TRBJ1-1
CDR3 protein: CASSQVPLVQRHDTEAFF
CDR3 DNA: TGCGCCAGCAGCCAAGTTCCCCTTGTACAGCGGCACGACACTGAAGCTTTCTTT

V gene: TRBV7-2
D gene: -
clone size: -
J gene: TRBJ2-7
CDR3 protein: CASSLWGQYEQYF
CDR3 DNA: TGTGCCAGCAGCTTATGGGGCCAGTACGAGCAGTACTTC

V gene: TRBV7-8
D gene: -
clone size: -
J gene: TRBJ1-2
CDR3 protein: CASSLEGWRSHGYTF
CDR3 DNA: TGTGCCAGCAGCTTAGAAGGGTGGCGGTCCCATGGCTACACCTTC

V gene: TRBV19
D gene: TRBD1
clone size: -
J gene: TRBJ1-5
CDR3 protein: CASSRGQGFQPQHF
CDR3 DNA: TGTGCCAGTAGTAGGGGACAGGGATTTCAGCCCCAGCATTTT

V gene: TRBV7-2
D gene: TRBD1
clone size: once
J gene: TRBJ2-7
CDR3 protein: CASSRDRGSYEQYF
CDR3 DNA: TGTGCCAGCAGCCGGGACAGGGGTTCCTACGAGCAGTACTTC

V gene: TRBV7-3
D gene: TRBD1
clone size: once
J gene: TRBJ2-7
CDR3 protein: CASSLEGQGFHEQYF
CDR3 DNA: TGTGCCAGCAGCTTAGAGGGACAGGGCTTCCACGAGCAGTACTTC

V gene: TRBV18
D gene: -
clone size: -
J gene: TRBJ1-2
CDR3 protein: CASSPGRDIYGYTF
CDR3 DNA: TGTGCCAGCTCACCGGGCAGAGATATCTATGGCTACACCTTC

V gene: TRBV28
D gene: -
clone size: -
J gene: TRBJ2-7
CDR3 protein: CASTRTAYEQYF
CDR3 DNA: TGTGCCAGCACCAGGACAGCCTACGAGCAGTACTTC

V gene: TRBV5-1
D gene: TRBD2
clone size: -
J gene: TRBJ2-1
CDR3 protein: CASSLRLAGYNEQFF
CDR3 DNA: TGCGCCAGCAGCTTAAGACTAGCGGGATACAATGAGCAGTTCTTC

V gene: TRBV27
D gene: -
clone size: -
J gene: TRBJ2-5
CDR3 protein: CASSLRTDQETQYF
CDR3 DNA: TGTGCCAGCAGTTTAAGGACAGACCAAGAGACCCAGTACTTC

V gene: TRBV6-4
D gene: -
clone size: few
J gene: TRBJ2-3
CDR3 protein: CASSEGDTSTDTQYF
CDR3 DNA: TGTGCCAGCAGTGAGGGGGACACCAGCACAGATACGCAGTATTTT

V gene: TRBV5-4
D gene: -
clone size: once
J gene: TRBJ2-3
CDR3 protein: CASSTPSTDTQYF
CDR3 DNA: TGTGCCAGCAGCACCCCTAGCACAGATACGCAGTATTTT

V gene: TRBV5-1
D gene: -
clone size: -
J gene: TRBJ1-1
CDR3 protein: CASRQGFDEAFF
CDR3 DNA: TGCGCCAGCAGACAGGGATTTGATGAAGCTTTCTTT

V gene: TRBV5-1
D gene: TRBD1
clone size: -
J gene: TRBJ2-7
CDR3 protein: CASFPGQGAYEQYF
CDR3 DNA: TGCGCCAGCTTTCCGGGACAGGGGGCTTACGAGCAGTACTTC

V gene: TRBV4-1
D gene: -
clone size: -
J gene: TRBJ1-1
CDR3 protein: CASSQRSSPAEAFF
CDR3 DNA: TGCGCCAGCAGCCAAAGGAGTTCTCCGGCTGAAGCTTTCTTT

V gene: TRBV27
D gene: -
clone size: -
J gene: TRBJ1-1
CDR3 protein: CASSLLRGKVNTEAFF
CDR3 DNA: TGTGCCAGCAGTTTATTGCGGGGGAAGGTGAACACTGAAGCTTTCTTT

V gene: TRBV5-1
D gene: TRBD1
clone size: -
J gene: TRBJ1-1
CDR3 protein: CASRITTGGVTEAFF
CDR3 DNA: TGCGCCAGCAGGATAACTACAGGGGGCGTCACTGAAGCTTTCTTT

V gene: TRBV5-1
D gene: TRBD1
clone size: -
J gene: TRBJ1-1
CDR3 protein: CASSTTQGGPEAFF
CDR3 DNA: TGCGCCAGCAGCACGACCCAGGGGGGGCCTGAAGCTTTCTTT

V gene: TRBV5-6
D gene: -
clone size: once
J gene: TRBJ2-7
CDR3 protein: CASSLLGEQYF
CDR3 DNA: TGTGCCAGCAGCTTGTTAGGCGAGCAGTACTTC

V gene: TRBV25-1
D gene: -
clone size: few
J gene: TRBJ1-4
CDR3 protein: CASSDRAAPTNEKLFF
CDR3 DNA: TGTGCCAGCAGTGACCGCGCGGCCCCAACTAATGAAAAACTGTTTTTT

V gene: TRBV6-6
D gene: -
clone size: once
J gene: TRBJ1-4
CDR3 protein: CASSYRGYEKLFF
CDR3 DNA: TGTGCCAGCAGTTACAGGGGATATGAAAAACTGTTTTTT

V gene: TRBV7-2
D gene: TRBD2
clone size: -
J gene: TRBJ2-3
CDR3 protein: CASSFSGGEGDTQYF
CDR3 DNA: TGTGCCAGCAGCTTTAGCGGGGGGGAGGGAGATACGCAGTATTTT

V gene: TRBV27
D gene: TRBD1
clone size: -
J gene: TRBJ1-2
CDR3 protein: CASSSRTGAIYGYTF
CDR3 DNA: TGTGCCAGCAGTTCGCGGACAGGAGCGATCTATGGCTACACCTTC

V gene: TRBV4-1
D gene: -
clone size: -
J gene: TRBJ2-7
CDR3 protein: CASSQSHSSYEQYF
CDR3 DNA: TGCGCCAGCAGCCAATCCCACTCGTCCTACGAGCAGTACTTC

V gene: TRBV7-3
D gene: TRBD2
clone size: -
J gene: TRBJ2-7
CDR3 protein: CASSAGTSGTYEQYF
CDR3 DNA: TGTGCCAGCAGCGCCGGGACTAGCGGCACCTACGAGCAGTACTTC

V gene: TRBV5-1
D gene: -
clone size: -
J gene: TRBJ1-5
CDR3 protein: CASSLSVDQPQHF
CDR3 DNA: TGCGCCAGCAGCTTGAGTGTTGATCAGCCCCAGCATTTT

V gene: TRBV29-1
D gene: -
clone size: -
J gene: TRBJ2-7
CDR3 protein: CSVDVDYEQYF
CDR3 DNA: TGCAGCGTTGACGTTGACTACGAGCAGTACTTC

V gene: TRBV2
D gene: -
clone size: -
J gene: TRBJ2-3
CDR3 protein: CASSESFYTDTQYF
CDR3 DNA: TGTGCCAGCAGCGAGTCCTTTTACACAGATACGCAGTATTTT

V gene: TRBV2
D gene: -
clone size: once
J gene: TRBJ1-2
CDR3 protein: CASNAGHTLNYGYTF
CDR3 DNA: TGTGCCAGCAATGCAGGACATACTCTGAACTATGGCTACACCTTC

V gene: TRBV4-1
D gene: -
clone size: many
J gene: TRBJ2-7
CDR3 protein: CASSQETGREQYF
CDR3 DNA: TGCGCCAGCAGCCAAGAGACGGGGCGCGAGCAGTACTTC

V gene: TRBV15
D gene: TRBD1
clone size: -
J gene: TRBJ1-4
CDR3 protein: CATSRGSTGTGLEKLFF
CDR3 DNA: TGTGCCACCAGCAGAGGCTCTACCGGGACAGGGCTCGAAAAACTGTTTTTT

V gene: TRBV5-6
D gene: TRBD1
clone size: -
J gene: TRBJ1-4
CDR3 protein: CASSSPTGSNEKLFF
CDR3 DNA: TGTGCCAGCAGCTCGCCGACAGGGAGTAATGAAAAACTGTTTTTT